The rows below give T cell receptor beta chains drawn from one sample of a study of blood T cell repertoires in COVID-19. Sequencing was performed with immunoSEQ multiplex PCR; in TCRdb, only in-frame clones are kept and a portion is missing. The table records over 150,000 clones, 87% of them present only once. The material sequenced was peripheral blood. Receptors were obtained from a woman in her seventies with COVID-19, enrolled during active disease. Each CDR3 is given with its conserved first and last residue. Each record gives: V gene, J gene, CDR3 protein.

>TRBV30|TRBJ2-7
CAHGQLSYEQYF
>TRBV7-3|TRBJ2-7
CASSPAGADGQMYF
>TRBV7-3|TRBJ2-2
CASSLSGTGELFF
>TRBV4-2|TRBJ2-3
CASSQGTSGRPDTQYF
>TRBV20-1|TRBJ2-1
CSARIQGFEFF
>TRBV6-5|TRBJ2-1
CASSQGQGFDEQFF
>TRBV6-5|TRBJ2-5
CASTPANRWEETQYF
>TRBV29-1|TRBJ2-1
CSVGNNEQFF
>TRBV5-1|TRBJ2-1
CASSAAYSGSHNEQFF
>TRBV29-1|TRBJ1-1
CSTGQGVGTEAFF
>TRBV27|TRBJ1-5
CASSLSAGGGNQPQHF
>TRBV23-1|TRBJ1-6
CASSHPSRIWYGGFHNSPLHF
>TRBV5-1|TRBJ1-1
CASSLLTGVRTEAFF
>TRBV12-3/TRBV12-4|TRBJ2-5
CASSPTSRETQYF
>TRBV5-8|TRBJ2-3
CASSLEAVRGGRSTDTQYF
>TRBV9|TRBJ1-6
CASSVATGNSPLHF
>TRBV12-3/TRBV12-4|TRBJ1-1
CATTGWGVTEAFF
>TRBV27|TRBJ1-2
CASSFGQANYGYTF
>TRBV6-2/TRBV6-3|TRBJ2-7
CASSNGHHSYEQYF
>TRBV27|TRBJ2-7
CASKSGVNFYEQYF
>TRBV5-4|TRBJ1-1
CASSVSRGGTEAFF
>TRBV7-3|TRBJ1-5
CASSIITYQPQHF
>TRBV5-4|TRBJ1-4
CASSSYRGATNEKLFF
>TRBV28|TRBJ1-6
CASSLAGSYSPLHF
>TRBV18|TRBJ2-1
CASSQLAGVGGNEQFF
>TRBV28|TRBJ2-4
CASSLIGQGQNIQYF
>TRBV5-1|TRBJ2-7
CASSLTGSSYEQYF
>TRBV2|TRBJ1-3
CASIEDGAIGNTIYF
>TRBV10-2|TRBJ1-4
CASSESGTGDEKLFF
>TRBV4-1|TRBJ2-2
CASSQVLPPGELFF
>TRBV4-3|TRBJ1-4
CASSPLGFNEKLFF
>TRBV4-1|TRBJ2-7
CASSQDFSGRPYEQYF
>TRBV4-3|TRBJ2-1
CASSQDLGQGHQEQFF
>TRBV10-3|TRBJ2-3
CAISVKQGSTDTQYF
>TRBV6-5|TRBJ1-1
CASSIPGFGTEAFF
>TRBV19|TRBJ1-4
CASSASDAGQGHEKLFF
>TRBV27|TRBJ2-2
CASAITTGRTGELFF
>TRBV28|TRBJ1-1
CASSLSQNTEAFF
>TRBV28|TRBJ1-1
CASSSPGQENTEAFF
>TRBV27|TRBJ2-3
CASSFRPSGRDTQYF
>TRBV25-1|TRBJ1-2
CASSDPTGTGFNGYTF
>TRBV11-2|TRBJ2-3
CASSLGKGAVLTDTQYF
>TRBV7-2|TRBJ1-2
CASSLQGKGYTF
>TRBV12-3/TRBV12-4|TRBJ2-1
CASSFSGRAVFF
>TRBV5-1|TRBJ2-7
CASRPTSGRGYEQYF
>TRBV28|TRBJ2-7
CASSLQRGRRGEQYF
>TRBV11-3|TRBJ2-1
CASSLGPSGSGDEQFF
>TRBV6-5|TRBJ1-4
CASRREGFEKLFF
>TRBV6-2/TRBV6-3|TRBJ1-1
CASSYSLEVLGQGKMNTEAFF
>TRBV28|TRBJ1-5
CASTPGGSQPQHF
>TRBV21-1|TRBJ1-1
CASSKASQGPTSEAFF
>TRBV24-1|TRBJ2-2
CATSDPDRGRGTGELFF
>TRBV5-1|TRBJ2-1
CASSLEEGARNEQFF
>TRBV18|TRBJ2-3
CASSPTTSTDTQYF
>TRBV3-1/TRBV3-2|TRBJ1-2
CASSHGQSYGYTF
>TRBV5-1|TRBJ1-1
CASSLGQGQMNTEAFF
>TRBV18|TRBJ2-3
CASSPRDTPTDTQYF
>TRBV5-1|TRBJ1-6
CASSQGRSYNSPLHF
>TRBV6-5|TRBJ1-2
CASRRQGEGYGYTF
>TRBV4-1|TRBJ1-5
CASSQDPGQGVDQPQHF